The 17 T cell receptor beta chains listed next were all sequenced from one sample in a study of T cell changes during pregnancy in multiple sclerosis. Libraries were prepared by immunoSEQ multiplex PCR; TCRdb keeps only in-frame clonotypes and omits some of them. The repertoire includes about 40,000 clones, 85% to 95% of them detected once, and around 0.64% sits in the top ten. Here the sequenced sample was CD4+ T cells from peripheral blood mononuclear cells, taken in the third trimester of pregnancy. The receptors stem from a female donor with multiple sclerosis, enrolled in a pregnancy study.

The chain is built from TRBV28 and TRBJ2-7; TRBD2 is a possible D gene (6 bases). V was shortened by 5 bases and J by 2 bases, with 13 bases between the two germline ends. CDR1 is MDHEN and CDR2 is SYDVKM in the germline V gene. The CDR3 consists of 14 residues. The CDR3, as DNA: TGTGCCAGCAGTCTGGAGGGGAGCGCCTACGAGCAGTACTTC. Translating gives CASSLEGSAYEQYF.

This clone was found once. The chain employs TRBV2 and TRBJ2-3; tentative D call: TRBD1 (5 bases). The CDR3 extends over 13 amino acids. From germline, CDR1 is SNHLY and CDR2 FYNNEI. The V gene lost 5 bases and the J gene lost 4 bases, with 10 bases spanning the gap. CDR3 sequence reads: CASSSGLPDTQYF. The CDR3 nucleotides read TGTGCCAGCAGTTCAGGGTTACCAGATACGCAGTATTTT.

The chain carries TRBV7-6 and TRBJ2-3; 8 positions match TRBD2. The CDR3 is 17 residues long. Germline-derived CDR1 and CDR2 are SGHVS and FNYEAQ. V lost 1 base and J lost 1; bases outside the gene matches: 7. DNA of the CDR3: TGTGCCAGCAGCTTAGGTGTCGCGGGAGGCCGCACAGATACGCAGTATTTT. Protein sequence: CASSLGVAGGRTDTQYF.

This clone was counted once. CDR3 amino acids: CASSKANGSYNEQFF. The CDR3, as DNA: TGTGCCAGCAGCAAAGCAAACGGGAGTTACAATGAGCAGTTCTTC. The chain employs TRBV21-1 and TRBJ2-1; TRBD2 is the table's D call, not checked against the DNA. TRBV21-1 is labeled a pseudogene. The CDR3 runs to 15 residues.

The V and J genes are TRBV5-1 and TRBJ2-5; D is possibly TRBD1 (6 bases). Trimming cost V 3 bases and J 3 bases, with 9 bases left between them. Germline values: CDR1 SGHRS, CDR2 YFSETQ. The CDR3 totals 13 residues. CDR3 coding DNA: TGCGCCAGCAGCTCCACAGGGAAAGAGACCCAGTACTTC. Translation: CASSSTGKETQYF.

V is TRBV7-2 and J is TRBJ2-5, with a weak D call TRBD2 (5 bases). The end of the DNA is better explained by TRBJ2-7, so the J call may be wrong. The CDR3 sequence is 15 residues long. Germline V gene lookup returns CDR1 SGHTA and CDR2 FQGNSA. The CDR3 loop is CASRSLASGQGEQYF. The CDR3 nucleotides are TGTGCCAGCAGATCATTAGCGAGTGGCCAAGGCGAGCAGTACTTC.

The chain links TRBV29-1 to TRBJ1-1; 8 bases fit TRBD1. CDR1 and CDR2 (germline): SQVTM, ANQGSEA. CDR3 length: 13 residues. The V segment lost 7 bases and the J segment 1 base; nucleotides outside the gene matches: 5. CDR3 region: CSASTGANTEAFF. CDR3 bases: TGCAGCGCCTCGACAGGGGCGAACACTGAAGCTTTCTTT.

V usage is TRBV25-1 and J usage is TRBJ2-5; unclear D gene. The germline gives CDR1 MGHDK, CDR2 SYGVNS. The CDR3 spans 14 residues. With 1 base removed from V and 5 bases from J, the gap between germline ends came to 11 bases. CDR3 sequence: CASSESPGGETQYF. The CDR3 region has the DNA TGTGCCAGCAGTGAATCCCCAGGTGGGGAGACCCAGTACTTC.

The chain combines TRBV11-3 with TRBJ2-1; a possible D gene is TRBD1 (7 bases). V was shortened by 0 bases and J by 2 bases, with 11 bases between the two germline ends. Germline CDR1 reads SGHNT; CDR2 reads YENEEA. The CDR3 runs to 16 residues. This chain's CDR3 is CASSLDGGGPYNEQFF. CDR3 DNA: TGTGCCAGCAGCTTAGATGGAGGGGGCCCCTACAATGAGCAGTTCTTC.

J is TRBJ2-7 and V is TRBV9; 8 nucleotides align to TRBD1. The V and J ends lost 4 bases and 4 bases, in that order; junction bases with no gene match: 10. The CDR3 has 15 residues. CDR1 is SGDLS and CDR2 is YYNGEE in the germline V gene. The CDR3 bases are TGTGCCAGCAGCCCGGACAGGGCCTTTAGGTACGAGCAGTACTTC. Translated, it gives CASSPDRAFRYEQYF.

This clone was counted only a few times. This chain links TRBV30 with TRBJ1-2; 8 bases are a match to TRBD1. The ends lost 2 bases at V and 4 bases at J; junction bases unmatched: 3. This CDR3 has 13 amino acids. Germline CDR1 is GTSNPN and CDR2 is SVGIG (reference sequence). CDR3 loop: CAWSRDRPYGYTF. CDR3 bases: TGTGCCTGGAGTCGGGACAGGCCCTATGGCTACACCTTC.

The chain uses TRBV11-2 and TRBJ2-1, with TRBD2 as a possible D gene (6 bases). This CDR3 comprises 14 residues. The germline V gene encodes CDR1 SGHAT and CDR2 FQNNGV. V lost 1 base to trimming and J lost 7 bases, with 11 bases between them. Here the CDR3 reads CASSLVGGANEQFF. Here the CDR3 DNA reads TGTGCCAGCAGCTTAGTCGGGGGAGCTAATGAGCAGTTCTTC.

The rearrangement links TRBV28 to TRBJ1-1; maybe TRBD1 (6 bases). CDR1 is MDHEN, CDR2 SYDVKM, per germline. The germline V and J ends were trimmed by 6 bases and 6 bases, with 14 bases remaining between them. The CDR3 sequence is 13 residues long. In DNA, the CDR3 is TGTGCCAGCAGCTTCGGGGGGCGGTCTGAAGCTTTCTTT. Protein: CASSFGGRSEAFF.

The chain links TRBV6-8 to TRBJ2-7; weak D call: TRBD2 (5 bases). The V and J ends lost 6 bases and 0 bases respectively, with 12 bases between them. This CDR3 spans 14 amino acids. Germline V gene lookup returns CDR1 MNHGY and CDR2 SAAAGT. CDR3 region: CASSLLAFSYEQYF. In DNA, the CDR3 is TGTGCCAGCAGCCTTTTAGCGTTCTCCTACGAGCAGTACTTC.

J is TRBJ2-1 and V is TRBV7-9, with D unclear. The V and J ends lost 1 base and 0 bases respectively, with 7 bases between them. The germline V gene has CDR1 SEHNR and CDR2 FQNEAQ (reference sequence). The CDR3 is made up of 15 amino acids. The CDR3 loop reads CASSLVSGSYNEQFF. The DNA of the CDR3 is TGTGCCAGCAGCTTAGTCTCGGGCTCCTACAATGAGCAGTTCTTC.

The V and J genes are TRBV28 and TRBJ2-5; TRBD1 is a possible D gene (5 bases). The CDR3 contains 12 residues. The V end lost 5 bases, the J end lost 3 bases, and 7 bases lay between the germline ends. CDR1 and CDR2 (germline): MDHEN, SYDVKM. The CDR3 nucleotides are TGTGCCAGCAGTCAGGGAAAAGAGACCCAGTACTTC. Translation: CASSQGKETQYF.

The rearrangement joins TRBV9 to TRBJ1-4; the D is unclear. The ends were cut back, 4 bases at V and 2 bases at J, with 12 bases in the middle. The CDR3 consists of 15 residues. Germline CDR1 SGDLS, CDR2 YYNGEE. CDR3 in amino acids: CASSRRPGTNEKLFF. For the CDR3, the DNA is TGTGCCAGCAGCCGCCGACCGGGGACTAATGAAAAACTGTTTTTT. The full variable domain, completed using reference TRBV9 and TRBJ1-4, is DSGVTQTPKHLITATGQRVTLRCSPRSGDLSVYWYQQSLDQGLQFLIQYYNGEERAKGNILERFSAQQFPDLHSELNLSSLELGDSALYFCASSRRPGTNEKLFFGSGTQLSVL.